These 12 T cell receptor beta chains were sequenced from one sample in a study of metastatic and nonmetastatic thyroid tumors. TCRdb reassembled clones from the PCR reads with MiXCR. The sample comprises about 40,000 clones, approximately 15% of which are singletons, and more than 8% rests with the top ten. There were no patients who had received any treatment before thyroid surgery. Sequenced: blood. The source of these receptors is a female donor with papillary thyroid cancer or a benign thyroid nodule (not recorded which). Some clones in this sample may be carry-over from other donors' samples.

V gene TRBV6-1 combines with J gene TRBJ2-1, with TRBD2 as a possible D gene (7 bases). Trimming removed 9 bases at V and 12 bases at J, with 24 bases between. Germline CDR1 MNHNS, CDR2 SASEGT. CDR3 length equals 14 residues. The CDR3 sequence is CARDEGGGRGGQFF. In DNA, the CDR3 is TGTGCCAGGGATGAGGGAGGGGGAAGGGGCGGGCAGTTCTTC.

This clone was counted at least ten times. This chain uses TRBV4-2 with TRBJ2-1, with a weak D call TRBD2 (5 bases). Between the trimmed V and J ends, which lost 0 bases and 2 bases, there was a span of 11 bases. The CDR3 has 16 amino acids. In germline, CDR1 is LGHNA, CDR2 YNFKEQ. CDR3 region: CASSQESLATYNEQFF. CDR3 nucleotides: TGTGCCAGCAGCCAAGAAAGCCTAGCCACCTACAATGAGCAGTTCTTC.

In this sample, this clone turned up many times. A much larger clone differs from this one at a single base, so this may be a read error. The same CDR3 also results from other DNA sequences found in this sample. The rearrangement joins TRBV2 to TRBJ2-1; D is possibly TRBD1 (6 bases). Trimming stripped 5 bases from V and 7 bases from J, with 12 bases between. The CDR3 contains 13 residues. Germline-derived CDR1 and CDR2 are SNHLY and FYNNEI. Here the CDR3 DNA reads TGTGCCAGCAGTCCAAATAGGGGGAATGAGCAGTTCTTC. As protein: CASSPNRGNEQFF.

This clone showed up many times. The chain recombines TRBV2 with TRBJ2-6; D is ambiguous. The CDR3 covers 16 residues. The germline V gene has CDR1 SNHLY and CDR2 FYNNEI. Trimming pared 1 base from V and 2 bases from J, leaving 9 bases between. The CDR3 here is CASSEVRTAGANVLTF. The CDR3 coding sequence is TGTGCCAGCAGTGAAGTTAGGACGGCTGGGGCCAACGTCCTGACTTTC.

This clone was detected ten times or more. CDR3 sequence (DNA): TGTGCCAGCAGCCCGGATCGGAGCAGCTCCTACGAGCAGTACTTC. Amino acid sequence: CASSPDRSSSYEQYF. V and J are TRBV4-2 and TRBJ2-7, with unresolved D. V was trimmed by 4 bases and J by 0 bases, leaving 13 bases between them. The germline CDR1 and CDR2 sequences are LGHNA and YNFKEQ. This CDR3 has 15 residues.

The rearrangement joins TRBV20-1 to TRBJ1-2; a weak D match, TRBD1 (6 bases). The V and J ends lost 3 bases and 4 bases respectively, with 15 bases between them. Germline CDR1 reads DFQATT; CDR2 reads SNEGSKA (reference sequence). The CDR3 runs 14 residues. The chain's CDR3 is CSASEGGTSYGYTF. DNA for the CDR3: TGCAGTGCTAGTGAGGGGGGTACGAGCTATGGCTACACCTTC.

The table lists this clone with many counts. A read error may produce the germline difference seen at one junction end. The V call is TRBV24-1, the J call TRBJ2-2, with D possibly matching TRBD1 (6 bases). The V gene's germline CDR1 is KGHDR and CDR2 SFDVKD. The CDR3 totals 15 residues. CDR3: CATSEPTGNAGELFF. CDR3 nucleotides: TGTGCCACCAGTGAGCCCACAGGGAACGCCGGGGAGCTGTTTTTT.

Many counts were recorded for this clone. The rearrangement joins TRBV12-3 or TRBV12-4 to TRBJ1-1; D not certain. V lost 6 bases to trimming and J lost 0 bases, with 11 bases between them. The CDR3 consists of 14 residues. The CDR3 bases are TGTGCCAGCAGGACTCGGAGCCTGAACACTGAAGCTTTCTTT. This sequence encodes CASRTRSLNTEAFF.

This clone showed up many times. Within the sample, other DNA sequences also encode this same CDR3. The chain links TRBV15 to TRBJ2-5, with 7 positions matching TRBD1. Germline loops: CDR1 LNHNV, CDR2 YYDKDF (reference sequence). The CDR3 consists of 14 residues. The ends lost 5 bases at V and 2 bases at J; junction bases unmatched: 5. CDR3 amino acids: CATSGGQLQETQYF. CDR3 sequence (DNA): TGTGCCACCAGCGGGGGACAGCTTCAAGAGACCCAGTACTTC.

This clone was counted many times. V gene TRBV5-1 combines with J gene TRBJ1-5, with D hard to call. V gave up 4 bases and J gave up 9 bases, with 20 bases separating them. CDR1 SGHRS and CDR2 YFSETQ come from the germline V gene. The CDR3 spans 15 residues. CDR3 amino acids: CASSPTAGLGGPQHF. In DNA, the CDR3 is TGCGCCAGCAGCCCGACCGCGGGCCTCGGAGGGCCCCAGCATTTT.

This clone was seen at least ten times. The chain joins TRBV15 to TRBJ1-2; tentative D call: TRBD1 (6 bases). The CDR3 totals 14 residues. CDR1 is LNHNV and CDR2 is YYDKDF in the germline V gene (reference sequence). Deletions cut 0 bases from V and 8 bases from J, with 13 bases between. The CDR3 sequence is CATSRDQGSGGYTF. Written as DNA, the CDR3 is TGTGCCACCAGCAGAGATCAGGGGTCGGGGGGCTACACCTTC.

Judged by abundance, this clone is large. The genes are TRBV6-4 and TRBJ2-1, with 11 bases that match TRBD2. Germline V gene lookup returns CDR1 MRHNA and CDR2 SNTAGT. The CDR3 loop spans 15 amino acids. V lost 2 bases and J lost 3; bases outside the gene matches: 0. Written as DNA, the CDR3 is TGTGCCAGCAGTGACGGGACTAGCGGCTACAATGAGCAGTTCTTC. Encoded protein: CASSDGTSGYNEQFF.